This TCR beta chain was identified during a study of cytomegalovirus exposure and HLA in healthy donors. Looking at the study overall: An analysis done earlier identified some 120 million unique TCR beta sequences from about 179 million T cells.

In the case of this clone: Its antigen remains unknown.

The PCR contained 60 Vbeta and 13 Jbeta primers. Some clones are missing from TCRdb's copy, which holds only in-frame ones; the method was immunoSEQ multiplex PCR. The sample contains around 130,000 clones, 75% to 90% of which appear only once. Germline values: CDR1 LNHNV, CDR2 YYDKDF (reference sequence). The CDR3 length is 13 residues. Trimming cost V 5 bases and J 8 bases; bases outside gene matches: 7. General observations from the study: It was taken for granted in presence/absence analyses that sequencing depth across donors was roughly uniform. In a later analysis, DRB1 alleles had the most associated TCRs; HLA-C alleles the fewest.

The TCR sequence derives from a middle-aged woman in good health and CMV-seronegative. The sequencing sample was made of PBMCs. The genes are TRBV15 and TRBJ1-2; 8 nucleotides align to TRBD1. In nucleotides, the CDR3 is TGTGCCACCAGCTGGCAGGGGGCGCGAGGCTACACCTTC. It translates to CATSWQGARGYTF.